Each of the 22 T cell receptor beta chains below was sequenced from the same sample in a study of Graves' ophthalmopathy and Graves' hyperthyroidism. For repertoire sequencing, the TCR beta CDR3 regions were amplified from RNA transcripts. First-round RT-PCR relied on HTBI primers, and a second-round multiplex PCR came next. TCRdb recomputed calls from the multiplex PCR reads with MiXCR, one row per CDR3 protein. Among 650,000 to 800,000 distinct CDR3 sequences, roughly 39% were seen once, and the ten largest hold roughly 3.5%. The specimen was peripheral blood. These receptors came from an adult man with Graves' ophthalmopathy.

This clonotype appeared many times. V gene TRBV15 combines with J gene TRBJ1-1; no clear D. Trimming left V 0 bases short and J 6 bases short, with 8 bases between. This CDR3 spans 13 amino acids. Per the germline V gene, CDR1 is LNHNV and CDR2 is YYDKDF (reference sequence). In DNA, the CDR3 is TGTGCCACCAGCAGAGATTTCCGTGCTGAAGCTTTCTTT. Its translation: CATSRDFRAEAFF.

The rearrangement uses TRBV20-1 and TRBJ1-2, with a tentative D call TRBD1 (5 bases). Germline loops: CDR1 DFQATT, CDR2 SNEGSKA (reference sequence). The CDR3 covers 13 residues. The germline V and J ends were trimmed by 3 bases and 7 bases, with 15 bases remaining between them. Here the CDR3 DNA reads TGCAGTGCTAGGGGTCGCAGGGATGGTGGCTACACCTTC. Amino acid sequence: CSARGRRDGGYTF.

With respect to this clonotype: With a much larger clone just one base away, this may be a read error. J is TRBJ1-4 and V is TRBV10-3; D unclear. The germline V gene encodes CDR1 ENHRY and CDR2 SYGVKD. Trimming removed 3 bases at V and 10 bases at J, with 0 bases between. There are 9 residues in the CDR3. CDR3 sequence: CAISEKLFF. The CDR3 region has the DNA TGTGCCATCAGTGAAAAACTGTTTTTT.

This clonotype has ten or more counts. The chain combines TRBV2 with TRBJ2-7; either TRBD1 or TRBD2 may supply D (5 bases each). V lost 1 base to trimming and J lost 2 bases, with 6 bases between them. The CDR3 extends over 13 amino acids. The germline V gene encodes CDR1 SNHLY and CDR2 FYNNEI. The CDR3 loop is CASSEGGTYEQYF. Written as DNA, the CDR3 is TGTGCCAGCAGTGAAGGGGGGACCTACGAGCAGTACTTC.

The CDR3 nucleotides are TGTGCCAGCCGGGCGCAGGGCTGGAACACTGAAGCTTTCTTT. Translation gives CASRAQGWNTEAFF. V is TRBV2 and J is TRBJ1-1, with D possibly being TRBD1 (5 bases). This CDR3 region has 14 residues. Germline values: CDR1 SNHLY, CDR2 FYNNEI. V was cut by 8 bases and J by 1 base, with 14 bases left in between.

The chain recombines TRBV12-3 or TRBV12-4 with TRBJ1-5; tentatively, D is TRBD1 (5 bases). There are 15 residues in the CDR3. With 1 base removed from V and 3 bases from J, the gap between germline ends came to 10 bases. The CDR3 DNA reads TGTGCCAGCAGTTTAGACCCCAGGGACAATCAGCCCCAGCATTTT. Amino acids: CASSLDPRDNQPQHF.

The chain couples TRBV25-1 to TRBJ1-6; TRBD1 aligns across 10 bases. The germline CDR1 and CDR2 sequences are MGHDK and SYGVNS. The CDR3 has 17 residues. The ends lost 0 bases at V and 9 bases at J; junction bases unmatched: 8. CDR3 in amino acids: CASSEYKGTGDASPLHF. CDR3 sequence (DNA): TGTGCCAGCAGTGAATATAAGGGGACAGGGGATGCTTCACCCCTCCACTTT.

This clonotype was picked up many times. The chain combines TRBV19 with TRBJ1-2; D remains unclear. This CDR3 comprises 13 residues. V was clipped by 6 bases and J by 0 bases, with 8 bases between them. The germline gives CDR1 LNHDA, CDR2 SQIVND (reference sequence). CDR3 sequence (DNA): TGTGCCAGTAGATCCATCTCTAACTATGGCTACACCTTC. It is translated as CASRSISNYGYTF.

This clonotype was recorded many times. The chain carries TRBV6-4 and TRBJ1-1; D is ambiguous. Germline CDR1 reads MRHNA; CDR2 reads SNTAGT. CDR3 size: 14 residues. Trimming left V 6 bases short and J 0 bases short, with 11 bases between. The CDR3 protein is CASRTRHLNTEAFF. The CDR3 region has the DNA TGTGCCAGCAGAACCAGACACTTGAACACTGAAGCTTTCTTT.

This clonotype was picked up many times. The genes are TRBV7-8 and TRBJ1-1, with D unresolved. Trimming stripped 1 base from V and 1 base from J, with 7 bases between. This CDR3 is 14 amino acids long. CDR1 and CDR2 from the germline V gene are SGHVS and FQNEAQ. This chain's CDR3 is CASSLGGGNTEAFF. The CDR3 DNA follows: TGTGCCAGCAGCTTAGGCGGCGGGAACACTGAAGCTTTCTTT.

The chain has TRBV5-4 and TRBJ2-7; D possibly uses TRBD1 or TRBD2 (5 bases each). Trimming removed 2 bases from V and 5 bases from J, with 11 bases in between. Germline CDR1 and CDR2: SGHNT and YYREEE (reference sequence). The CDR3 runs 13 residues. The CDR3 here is CASSLPRDHEQYF. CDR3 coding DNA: TGTGCCAGCAGCTTACCCCGGGACCACGAGCAGTACTTC.

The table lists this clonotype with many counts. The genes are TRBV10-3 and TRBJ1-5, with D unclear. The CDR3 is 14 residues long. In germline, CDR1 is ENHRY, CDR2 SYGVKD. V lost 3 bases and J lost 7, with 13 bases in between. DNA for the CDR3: TGTGCCATCAGTGAACCGGGCCAAGGGCAGCCCCAGCATTTT. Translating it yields CAISEPGQGQPQHF.

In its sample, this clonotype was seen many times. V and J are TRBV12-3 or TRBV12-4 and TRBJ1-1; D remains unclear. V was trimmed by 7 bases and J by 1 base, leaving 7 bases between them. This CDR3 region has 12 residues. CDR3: CASKGRNTEAFF. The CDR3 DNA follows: TGTGCCAGCAAAGGGAGGAACACTGAAGCTTTCTTT.

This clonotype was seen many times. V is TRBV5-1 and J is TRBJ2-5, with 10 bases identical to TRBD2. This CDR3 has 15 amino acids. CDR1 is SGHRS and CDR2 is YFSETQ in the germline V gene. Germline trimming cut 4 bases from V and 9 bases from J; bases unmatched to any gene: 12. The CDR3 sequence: CASSETGLATRAQYF. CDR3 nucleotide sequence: TGCGCCAGCAGCGAGACGGGACTAGCGACAAGAGCCCAGTACTTC.

CDR3 amino acids: CVSSYLDTIYF. CDR3 coding DNA: TGTGTCAGCAGTTACCTGGACACCATATATTTT. J is TRBJ1-3 and V is TRBV10-3, with D hard to call. CDR1 ENHRY and CDR2 SYGVKD come from the germline V gene. The CDR3 loop spans 11 amino acids.

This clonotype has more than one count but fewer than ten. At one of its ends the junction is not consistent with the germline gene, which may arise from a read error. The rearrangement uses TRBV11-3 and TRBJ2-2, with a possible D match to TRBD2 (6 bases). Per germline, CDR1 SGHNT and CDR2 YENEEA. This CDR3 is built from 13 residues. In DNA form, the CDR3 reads TGTGCCAGCAACTTAGCGGAGACCGGGGAGCTGTTTTTT. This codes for CASNLAETGELFF.

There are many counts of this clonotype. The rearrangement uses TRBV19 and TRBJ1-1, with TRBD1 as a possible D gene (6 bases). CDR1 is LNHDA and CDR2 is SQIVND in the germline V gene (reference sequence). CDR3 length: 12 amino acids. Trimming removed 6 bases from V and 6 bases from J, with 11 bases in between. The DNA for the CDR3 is TGTGCCAGTAGCCGGAGACAGGCTGAAGCTTTCTTT. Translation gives CASSRRQAEAFF.

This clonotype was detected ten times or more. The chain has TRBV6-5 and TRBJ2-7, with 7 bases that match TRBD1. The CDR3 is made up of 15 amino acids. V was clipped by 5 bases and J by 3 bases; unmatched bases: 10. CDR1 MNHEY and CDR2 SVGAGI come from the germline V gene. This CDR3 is CASSRTGTADYEQYF. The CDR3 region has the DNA TGTGCCAGCAGTCGTACCGGGACAGCGGACTACGAGCAGTACTTC.

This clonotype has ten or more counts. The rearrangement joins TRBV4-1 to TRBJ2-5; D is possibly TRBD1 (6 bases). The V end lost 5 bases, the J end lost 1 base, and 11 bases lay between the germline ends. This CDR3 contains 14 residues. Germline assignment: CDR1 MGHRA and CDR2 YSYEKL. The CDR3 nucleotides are TGCGCCAGCAGCAAGAGGGGGTCCCAAGAGACCCAGTACTTC. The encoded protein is CASSKRGSQETQYF.

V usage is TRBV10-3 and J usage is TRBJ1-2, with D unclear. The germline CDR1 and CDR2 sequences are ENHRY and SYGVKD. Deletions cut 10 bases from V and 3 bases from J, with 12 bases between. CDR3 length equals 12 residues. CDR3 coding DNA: TGTGCCACACGGGCTTCGGACTATGGCTACACCTTC. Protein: CATRASDYGYTF.

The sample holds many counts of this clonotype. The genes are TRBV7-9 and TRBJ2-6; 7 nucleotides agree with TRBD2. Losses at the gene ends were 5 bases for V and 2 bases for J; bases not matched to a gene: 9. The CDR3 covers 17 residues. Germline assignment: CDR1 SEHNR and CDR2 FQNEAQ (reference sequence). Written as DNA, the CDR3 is TGTGCCAGCAGCGAACCGGGACTAACCACTGGGGCCAACGTCCTGACTTTC. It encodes CASSEPGLTTGANVLTF.

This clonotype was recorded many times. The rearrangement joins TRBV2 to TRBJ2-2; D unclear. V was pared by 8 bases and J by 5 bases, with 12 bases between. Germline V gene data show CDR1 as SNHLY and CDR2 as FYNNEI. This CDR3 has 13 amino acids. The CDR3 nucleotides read TGTGCCAGCGGGGTAGTAGTAACCGGGGAGCTGTTTTTT. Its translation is CASGVVVTGELFF.